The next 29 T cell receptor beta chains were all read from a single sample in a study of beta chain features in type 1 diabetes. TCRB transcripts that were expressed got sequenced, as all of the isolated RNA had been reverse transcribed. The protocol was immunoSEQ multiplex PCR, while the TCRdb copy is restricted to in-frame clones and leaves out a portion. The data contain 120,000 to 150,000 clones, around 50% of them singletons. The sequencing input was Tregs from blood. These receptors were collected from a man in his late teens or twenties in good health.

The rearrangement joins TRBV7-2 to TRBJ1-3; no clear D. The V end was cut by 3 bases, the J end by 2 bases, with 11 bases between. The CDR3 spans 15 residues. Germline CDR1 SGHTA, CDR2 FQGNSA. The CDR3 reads CASSLGWEAGNTIYF. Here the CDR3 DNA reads TGTGCCAGCAGCTTGGGGTGGGAGGCTGGAAACACCATATATTTT.

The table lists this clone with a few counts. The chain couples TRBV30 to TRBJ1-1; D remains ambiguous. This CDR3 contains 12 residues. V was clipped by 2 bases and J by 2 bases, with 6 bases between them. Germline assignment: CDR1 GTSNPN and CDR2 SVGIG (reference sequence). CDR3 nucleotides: TGTGCCTGGAGTAGCTTCAACACTGAAGCTTTCTTT. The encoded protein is CAWSSFNTEAFF.

As DNA, the CDR3 is TGTGCCAGCAGCCCCCGACTAGCGGGGGGGGTTGAGCAGTTCTTC. Its translation is CASSPRLAGGVEQFF. The V and J genes are TRBV7-2 and TRBJ2-1, with 14 positions matching TRBD2. CDR3 length: 15 amino acids. The germline CDR1 and CDR2 sequences are SGHTA and FQGNSA. V was clipped by 5 bases and J by 9 bases; unmatched bases: 6.

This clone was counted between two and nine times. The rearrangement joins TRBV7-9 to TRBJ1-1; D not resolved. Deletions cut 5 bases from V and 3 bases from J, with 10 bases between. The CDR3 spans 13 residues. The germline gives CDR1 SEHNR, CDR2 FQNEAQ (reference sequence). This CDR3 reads CASSDRVYTEAFF. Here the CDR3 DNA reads TGTGCCAGCAGCGACCGGGTCTACACTGAAGCTTTCTTT.

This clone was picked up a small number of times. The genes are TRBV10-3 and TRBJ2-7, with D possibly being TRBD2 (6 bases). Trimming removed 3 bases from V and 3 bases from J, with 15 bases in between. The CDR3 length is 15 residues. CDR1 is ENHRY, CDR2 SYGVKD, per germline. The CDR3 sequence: CAISDPSRRDYEQYF. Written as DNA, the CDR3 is TGTGCCATCAGTGATCCATCACGGAGGGACTACGAGCAGTACTTC.

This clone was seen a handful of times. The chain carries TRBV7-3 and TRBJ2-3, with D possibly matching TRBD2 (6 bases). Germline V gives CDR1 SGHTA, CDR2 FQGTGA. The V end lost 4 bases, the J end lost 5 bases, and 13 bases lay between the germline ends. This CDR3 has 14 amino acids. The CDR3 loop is CASSYGTLEDTQYF. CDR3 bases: TGTGCCAGCAGCTACGGGACTTTGGAAGATACGCAGTATTTT.

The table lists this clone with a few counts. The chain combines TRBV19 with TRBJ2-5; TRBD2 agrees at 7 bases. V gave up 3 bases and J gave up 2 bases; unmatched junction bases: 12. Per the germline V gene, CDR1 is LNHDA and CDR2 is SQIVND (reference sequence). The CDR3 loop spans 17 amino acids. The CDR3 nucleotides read TGTGCCAGTAGTATGTACTCGAGCGGGGATCCACAAGAGACCCAGTACTTC. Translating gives CASSMYSSGDPQETQYF.

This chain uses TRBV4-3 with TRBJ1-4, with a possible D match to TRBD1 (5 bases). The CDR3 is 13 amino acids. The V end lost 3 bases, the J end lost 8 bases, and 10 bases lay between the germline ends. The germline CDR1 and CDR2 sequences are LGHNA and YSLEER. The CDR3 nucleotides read TGCGCCAGCAGCCAGGACATCCGGGAAAAACTGTTTTTT. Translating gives CASSQDIREKLFF.

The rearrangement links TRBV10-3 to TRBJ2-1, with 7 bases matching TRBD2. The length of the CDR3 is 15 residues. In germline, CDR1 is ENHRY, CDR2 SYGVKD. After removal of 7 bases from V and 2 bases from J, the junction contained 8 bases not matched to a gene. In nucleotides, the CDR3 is TGTGCCATCAACCCACGGGAGGACACCTACAATGAGCAGTTCTTC. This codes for CAINPREDTYNEQFF.

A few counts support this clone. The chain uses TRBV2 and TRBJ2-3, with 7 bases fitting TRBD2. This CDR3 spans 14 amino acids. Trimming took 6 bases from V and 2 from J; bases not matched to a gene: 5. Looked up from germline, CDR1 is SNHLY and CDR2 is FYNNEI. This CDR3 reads CASRSGGNTDTQYF. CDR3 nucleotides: TGTGCCAGCAGGTCGGGGGGAAACACAGATACGCAGTATTTT.

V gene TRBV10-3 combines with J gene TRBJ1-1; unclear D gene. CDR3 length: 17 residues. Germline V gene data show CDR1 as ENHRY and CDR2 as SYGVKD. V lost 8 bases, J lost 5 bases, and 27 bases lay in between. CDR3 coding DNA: TGTGCCATCCGGGGAACAGCCATGAATCATGGGCGAACTGAAGCTTTCTTT. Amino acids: CAIRGTAMNHGRTEAFF.

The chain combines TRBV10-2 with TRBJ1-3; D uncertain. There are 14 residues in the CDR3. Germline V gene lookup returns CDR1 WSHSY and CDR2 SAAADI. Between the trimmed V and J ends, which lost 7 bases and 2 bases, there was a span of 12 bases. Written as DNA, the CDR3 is TGCGCCAGCACTACGGCTGCGGCTGGAAACACCATATATTTT. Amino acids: CASTTAAAGNTIYF.

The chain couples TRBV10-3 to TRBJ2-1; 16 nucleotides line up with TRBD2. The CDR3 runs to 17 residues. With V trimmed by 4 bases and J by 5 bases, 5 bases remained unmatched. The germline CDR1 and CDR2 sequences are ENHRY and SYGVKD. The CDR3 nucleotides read TGTGCCATCAGTGGGGGACTAGCGGGAGGGACGGACAATGAGCAGTTCTTC. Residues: CAISGGLAGGTDNEQFF.

The CDR3 nucleotides are TGTGCCAGCAGCGATACCGGGACAGTGGACTACGAGCAGTACTTC. Protein: CASSDTGTVDYEQYF. This rearrangement joins TRBV28 to TRBJ2-7, with 7 bases aligning to TRBD1. J gave up 3 bases and V 6 bases, and 11 bases lay outside the gene matches. This CDR3 has 15 amino acids. The germline V gene encodes CDR1 MDHEN and CDR2 SYDVKM.

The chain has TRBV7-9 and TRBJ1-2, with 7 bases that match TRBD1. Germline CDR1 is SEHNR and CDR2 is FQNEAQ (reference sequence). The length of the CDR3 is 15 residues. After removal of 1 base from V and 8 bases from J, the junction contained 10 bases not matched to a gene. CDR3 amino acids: CASSLGAGQHEGYTF. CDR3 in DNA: TGTGCCAGCAGCTTAGGGGCGGGACAGCACGAAGGCTACACCTTC.

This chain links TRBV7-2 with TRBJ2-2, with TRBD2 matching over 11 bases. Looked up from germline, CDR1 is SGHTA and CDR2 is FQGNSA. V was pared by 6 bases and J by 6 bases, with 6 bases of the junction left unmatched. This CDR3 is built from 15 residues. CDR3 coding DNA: TGTGCCAGCAGGCGGGGTAGCGGGAGGGCCGGGGAGCTGTTTTTT. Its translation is CASRRGSGRAGELFF.

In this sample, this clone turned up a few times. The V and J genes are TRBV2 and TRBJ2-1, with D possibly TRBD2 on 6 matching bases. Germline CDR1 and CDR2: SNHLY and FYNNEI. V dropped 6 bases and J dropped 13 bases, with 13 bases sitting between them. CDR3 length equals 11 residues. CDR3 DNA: TGTGCCAGCAGGGGGGGACCATCCCAGTTCTTC. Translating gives CASRGGPSQFF.

DNA for the CDR3: TGTGCCAGCAGCCAGGCGGGGAACCAAGAGACCCAGTACTTC. Translation gives CASSQAGNQETQYF. The V call is TRBV14, the J call TRBJ2-5; possible D gene TRBD2, 6 bases. V lost 3 bases, J lost 0 bases, and 8 bases lay in between. The CDR3 is 14 residues long. Per germline, CDR1 SGHDN and CDR2 FVKESK.

DNA for the CDR3: TGTGCCAGCAGCTTTAGGGACAGTTTAAGCACCGGGGAGCTGTTTTTT. It yields the protein CASSFRDSLSTGELFF. The chain employs TRBV7-2 and TRBJ2-2; 7 bases align to TRBD1. With V trimmed by 3 bases and J by 4 bases, 8 bases remained unmatched. This CDR3 is built from 16 residues. Germline loops: CDR1 SGHTA, CDR2 FQGNSA.

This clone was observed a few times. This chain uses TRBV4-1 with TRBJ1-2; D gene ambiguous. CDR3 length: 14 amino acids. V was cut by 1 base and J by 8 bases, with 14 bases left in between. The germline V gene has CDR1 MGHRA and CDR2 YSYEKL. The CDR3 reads CASSQGHTPEGYTF. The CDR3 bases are TGCGCCAGCAGCCAAGGACACACACCGGAAGGCTACACCTTC.

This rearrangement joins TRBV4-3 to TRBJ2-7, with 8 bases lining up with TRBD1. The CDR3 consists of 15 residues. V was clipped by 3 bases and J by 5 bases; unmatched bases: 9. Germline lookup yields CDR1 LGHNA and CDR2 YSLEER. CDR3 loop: CASSQGRTGYHEQYF. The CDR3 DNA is TGCGCCAGCAGCCAGGGTCGGACAGGGTACCACGAGCAGTACTTC.

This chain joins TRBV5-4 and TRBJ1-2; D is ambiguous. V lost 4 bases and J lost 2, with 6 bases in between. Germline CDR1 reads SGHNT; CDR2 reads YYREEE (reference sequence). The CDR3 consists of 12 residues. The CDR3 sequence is CASSAANYGYTF. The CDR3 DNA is TGTGCCAGCAGCGCCGCGAACTATGGCTACACCTTC.

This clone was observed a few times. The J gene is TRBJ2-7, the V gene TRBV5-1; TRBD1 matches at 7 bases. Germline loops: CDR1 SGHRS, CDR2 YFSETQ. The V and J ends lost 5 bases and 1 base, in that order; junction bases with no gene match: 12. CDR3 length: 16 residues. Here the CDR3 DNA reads TGCGCCAGCAGTTTGACCCCACAGGGGTGGTCCTACGAGCAGTACTTC. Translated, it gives CASSLTPQGWSYEQYF.

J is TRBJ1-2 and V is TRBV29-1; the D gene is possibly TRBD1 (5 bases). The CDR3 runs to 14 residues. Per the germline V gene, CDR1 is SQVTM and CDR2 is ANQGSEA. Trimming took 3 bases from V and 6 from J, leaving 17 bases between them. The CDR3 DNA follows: TGCAGCGTTGACTCCCCAGGCCAGGGTGATGGCTACACCTTC. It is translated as CSVDSPGQGDGYTF. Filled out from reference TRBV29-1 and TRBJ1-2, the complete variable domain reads SAVISQKPSRDICQRGTSLTIQCQVDSQVTMMFWYRQQPGQSLTLIATANQGSEATYESGFVIDKFPISRPNLTFSTLTVSNMSPEDSSIYLCSVDSPGQGDGYTFGSGTRLTVV.

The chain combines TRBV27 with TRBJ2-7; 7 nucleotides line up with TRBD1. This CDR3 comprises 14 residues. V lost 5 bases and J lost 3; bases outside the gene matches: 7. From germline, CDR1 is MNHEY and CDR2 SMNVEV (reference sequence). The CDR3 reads CASSQNRDSYEQYF. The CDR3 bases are TGTGCCAGCAGTCAAAACCGGGACAGCTACGAGCAGTACTTC.

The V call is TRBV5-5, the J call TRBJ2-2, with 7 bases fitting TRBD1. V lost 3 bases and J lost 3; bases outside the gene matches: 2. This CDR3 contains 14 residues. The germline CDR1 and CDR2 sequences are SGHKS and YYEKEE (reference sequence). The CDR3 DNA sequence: TGTGCCAGCAGCTCACAGGGGTACACCGGGGAGCTGTTTTTT. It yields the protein CASSSQGYTGELFF.

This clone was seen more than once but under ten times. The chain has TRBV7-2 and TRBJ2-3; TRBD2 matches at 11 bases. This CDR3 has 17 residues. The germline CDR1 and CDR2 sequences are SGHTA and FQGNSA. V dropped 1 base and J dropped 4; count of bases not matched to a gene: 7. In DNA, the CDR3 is TGTGCCAGCAGCTTAGGCCTAGCGGGGGGTGTGGCAGATACGCAGTATTTT. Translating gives CASSLGLAGGVADTQYF.

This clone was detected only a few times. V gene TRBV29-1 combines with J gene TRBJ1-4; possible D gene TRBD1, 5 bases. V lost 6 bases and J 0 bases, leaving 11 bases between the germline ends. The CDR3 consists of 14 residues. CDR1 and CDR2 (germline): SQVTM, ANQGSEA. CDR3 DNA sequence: TGCAGCGTCCAGGGTGCGGCAACTAATGAAAAACTGTTTTTT. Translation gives CSVQGAATNEKLFF.

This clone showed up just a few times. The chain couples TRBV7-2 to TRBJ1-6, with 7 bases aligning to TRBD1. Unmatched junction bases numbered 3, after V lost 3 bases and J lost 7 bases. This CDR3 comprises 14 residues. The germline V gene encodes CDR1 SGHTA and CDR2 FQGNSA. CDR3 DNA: TGTGCCAGCAGCTTGGGACAGCTCAATTCACCCCTCCACTTT. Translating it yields CASSLGQLNSPLHF.